These 27 T cell receptor beta chains share one sample of origin, sequenced in a study of T cell changes during pregnancy in multiple sclerosis. Using immunoSEQ multiplex PCR, the repertoire was profiled, and TCRdb retains in-frame clones only, with some absent. Of tens of thousands of clones in the sample, about 90% were seen once. The source was CD4+ T cells from peripheral blood mononuclear cells, collected after pregnancy. Receptor source: a female donor in good health, enrolled as a control in a pregnancy study.

This clone has a single count. The chain recombines TRBV12-5 with TRBJ2-3; TRBD2 aligns across 12 bases. This CDR3 comprises 17 residues. Per the germline V gene, CDR1 is LGHNT and CDR2 is FRNRAP. V lost 1 base and J lost 8; bases outside the gene matches: 10. CDR3 sequence (DNA): TGTGCTAGTGGTTTGGACCCCCGACTAGCGGGAGATTTTACGCAGTATTTT. It translates to CASGLDPRLAGDFTQYF.

The chain employs TRBV7-9 and TRBJ1-5; D might be TRBD1 (5 bases). V was shortened by 5 bases and J by 2 bases, with 13 bases between the two germline ends. Germline loops: CDR1 SEHNR, CDR2 FQNEAQ (reference sequence). The CDR3 is 15 amino acids. The CDR3 DNA is TGTGCCAGCAGCCCCGGGGGAGGAGGCAATCAGCCCCAGCATTTT. Translated: CASSPGGGGNQPQHF.

DNA for the CDR3: TGTGCCAGCCGGCAGGTTAGCACCGGGGAGCTGTTTTTT. Residues: CASRQVSTGELFF. This chain uses TRBV19 with TRBJ2-2; no definite D call. Trimming took 9 bases from V and 4 from J, leaving 12 bases between them. Germline V gives CDR1 LNHDA, CDR2 SQIVND (reference sequence). The CDR3 has 13 residues.

J is TRBJ1-2 and V is TRBV5-4; 8 positions match TRBD1. Germline CDR1 and CDR2: SGHNT and YYREEE (reference sequence). The V gene end was trimmed by 5 bases and the J gene end by 3 bases; junction bases not matched to a gene: 9. CDR3 length equals 15 residues. CDR3 loop: CASRTLQGADYGYTF. CDR3 coding DNA: TGTGCCAGCAGGACACTGCAGGGGGCCGACTATGGCTACACCTTC. Full variable domain (missing parts from reference TRBV5-4 and TRBJ1-2): ETGVTQSPTHLIKTRGQQVTLRCSSQSGHNTVSWYQQALGQGPQFIFQYYREEENGRGNFPPRFSGLQFPNYSSELNVNALELDDSALYLCASRTLQGADYGYTFGSGTRLTVV.

The chain couples TRBV19 to TRBJ1-4, with 8 bases aligning to TRBD1. The CDR3 is 15 residues long. Germline-derived CDR1 and CDR2 are LNHDA and SQIVND (reference sequence). The J segment lost 5 bases and the V segment lost 4 bases, leaving 6 bases of the junction unmatched. CDR3 bases: TGTGCCAGTAGTACCGAGGACAGGGTCAATGAAAAACTGTTTTTT. Translated: CASSTEDRVNEKLFF.

This chain links TRBV27 with TRBJ1-4; D perhaps matches TRBD1 (5 bases). CDR1 MNHEY and CDR2 SMNVEV come from the germline V gene (reference sequence). Trimming cost V 6 bases and J 7 bases, with 18 bases left between them. This CDR3 is 15 amino acids long. The CDR3 protein is CASSSLGGSGEKLFF. Here the CDR3 DNA reads TGTGCCAGCAGCTCCCTCGGGGGTTCGGGTGAAAAACTGTTTTTT.

V is TRBV4-3 and J is TRBJ2-1; 11 nucleotides line up with TRBD2. The CDR3 consists of 15 residues. J gave up 10 bases and V 4 bases, and 9 bases lay outside the gene matches. Germline CDR1 and CDR2: LGHNA and YSLEER. The CDR3 bases are TGCGCCAGCAGCCTGGGACTAGCGGCAGCCGACGAGCAGTTCTTC. Translated: CASSLGLAAADEQFF.

The chain couples TRBV4-2 to TRBJ2-6; TRBD1 matches 7 bases. The CDR3 extends over 18 amino acids. V gave up 1 base and J gave up 0 bases; unmatched junction bases: 6. Germline values: CDR1 LGHNA, CDR2 YNFKEQ. CDR3 sequence: CASSQVGTANSGANVLTF. CDR3 DNA: TGTGCCAGCAGCCAAGTAGGGACAGCGAACTCTGGGGCCAACGTCCTGACTTTC.

The gene calls are TRBV7-2 and TRBJ1-1, with unresolved D. V was cut by 5 bases and J by 3 bases, with 19 bases left in between. This CDR3 is 16 amino acids long. The germline CDR1 and CDR2 sequences are SGHTA and FQGNSA. The CDR3 region is CASSPILAHMDTEAFF. DNA of the CDR3: TGTGCCAGCAGCCCAATCTTGGCCCATATGGACACTGAAGCTTTCTTT.

The chain couples TRBV7-9 to TRBJ1-2; D is ambiguous. Germline V gene data show CDR1 as SEHNR and CDR2 as FQNEAQ (reference sequence). V gave up 4 bases and J gave up 8 bases, with 17 bases separating them. This CDR3 comprises 14 residues. CDR3 protein: CASSSSGGPHGYTF. The DNA for the CDR3 is TGTGCCAGCAGCTCCTCTGGCGGGCCCCACGGCTACACCTTC.

The V gene is TRBV5-6, the J gene TRBJ2-1, with 9 positions matching TRBD2. The V gene's germline CDR1 is SGHDT and CDR2 YYEEEE. The CDR3 is 15 amino acids. Trimming at V came to 0 bases and at J to 8 bases, leaving 6 bases not matched to a gene. The CDR3: CASSLAGTSWHEQFF. The DNA for the CDR3 is TGTGCCAGCAGCTTGGCCGGGACTAGCTGGCATGAGCAGTTCTTC.

The chain joins TRBV28 to TRBJ2-2, with D possibly being TRBD2 (6 bases). The CDR3 spans 14 residues. Germline CDR1 MDHEN, CDR2 SYDVKM. Trimming left V 0 bases short and J 8 bases short, with 10 bases between. In nucleotides, the CDR3 is TGTGCCAGCAGTTTATGGTGGGAGGCAGGGGAGCTGTTTTTT. Translated: CASSLWWEAGELFF.

The chain recombines TRBV5-4 with TRBJ1-2, with 7 nucleotides matching TRBD1. V dropped 0 bases and J dropped 4; count of bases not matched to a gene: 3. The CDR3 sequence is 14 residues long. Germline V lookup: CDR1 SGHNT, CDR2 YYREEE (reference sequence). This CDR3 is CASSLDSGGYGYTF. In nucleotides, the CDR3 is TGTGCCAGCAGCTTGGACTCAGGGGGCTATGGCTACACCTTC. Full variable domain (outside the CDR3, taken from reference TRBV5-4 and TRBJ1-2): ETGVTQSPTHLIKTRGQQVTLRCSSQSGHNTVSWYQQALGQGPQFIFQYYREEENGRGNFPPRFSGLQFPNYSSELNVNALELDDSALYLCASSLDSGGYGYTFGSGTRLTVV.

The genes are TRBV7-8 and TRBJ1-5, with D tentatively TRBD1 (5 bases). Germline CDR1 reads SGHVS; CDR2 reads FQNEAQ. Between the trimmed V and J ends, which lost 0 bases and 4 bases, there was a span of 13 bases. This CDR3 region has 16 residues. The CDR3 spells CASSLAPRGKNQPQHF. CDR3 nucleotides: TGTGCCAGCAGCTTAGCGCCCCGGGGGAAAAATCAGCCCCAGCATTTT.

V usage is TRBV5-1 and J usage is TRBJ2-1; D might be TRBD2 (6 bases). The CDR3 loop spans 15 amino acids. Germline CDR1 reads SGHRS; CDR2 reads YFSETQ. Trimming removed 2 bases from V and 1 base from J, with 10 bases in between. CDR3 DNA sequence: TGCGCCAGCAGCTTTTGGGGGGAATCCTACAATGAGCAGTTCTTC. Translated: CASSFWGESYNEQFF.

With respect to this clone: This same CDR3 is encoded by further DNA sequences in the sample. The chain carries TRBV11-3 and TRBJ2-7, with 9 bases identical to TRBD2. This CDR3 has 15 residues. Germline V CDR1 and CDR2: SGHNT, YENEEA. With 5 bases clipped from V and 6 bases from J, the junction kept 11 bases outside the gene matches. The CDR3 loop reads CASSTGLAGSGEQYF. The CDR3 bases are TGTGCCAGCAGCACGGGGCTAGCGGGATCAGGCGAGCAGTACTTC.

The rearrangement joins TRBV7-8 to TRBJ2-4; D gene unclear. V shed 6 bases and J shed 0 bases, with 9 bases lying between them. This CDR3 is built from 14 residues. The germline V gene encodes CDR1 SGHVS and CDR2 FQNEAQ. DNA of the CDR3: TGTGCCAGCAGTGTAGAGCTAGCCAAAAACATTCAGTACTTC. This gives the protein CASSVELAKNIQYF.

The chain uses TRBV6-5 and TRBJ1-1; 7 bases align to TRBD1. CDR3 length: 13 amino acids. With V trimmed by 6 bases and J by 5 bases, 6 bases remained unmatched. Germline lookup yields CDR1 MNHEY and CDR2 SVGAGI. DNA for the CDR3: TGTGCCAGCAGCCAGGGGGTAGAGACTGAAGCTTTCTTT. The encoded protein is CASSQGVETEAFF.

This chain joins TRBV7-9 and TRBJ1-1; 7 bases are a match to TRBD1. The CDR3 has 15 amino acids. CDR1 and CDR2 (germline): SEHNR, FQNEAQ (reference sequence). After removal of 8 bases from V and 0 bases from J, the junction contained 9 bases not matched to a gene. DNA of the CDR3: TGTGCCAGCGGGGACAGCTATAGATTGAACACTGAAGCTTTCTTT. Translated: CASGDSYRLNTEAFF.

This clone has only a few counts. The chain links TRBV7-2 to TRBJ2-7, with D possibly TRBD2 on 5 matching bases. Germline CDR1 SGHTA, CDR2 FQGNSA. V dropped 2 bases and J dropped 5 bases, with 10 bases sitting between them. CDR3 length: 13 amino acids. CDR3 bases: TGTGCCAGCAGCTTAAACTCGAGGGACGAGCAGTACTTC. Its translation is CASSLNSRDEQYF.

This clone was observed a handful of times. The gene calls are TRBV2 and TRBJ1-5; no clear D gene. Looked up from germline, CDR1 is SNHLY and CDR2 is FYNNEI. This CDR3 region has 13 residues. V lost 7 bases to trimming and J lost 3 bases, with 10 bases between them. In DNA form, the CDR3 reads TGTGCCAGCACCCTTGACACCAATCAGCCCCAGCATTTT. Amino acid sequence: CASTLDTNQPQHF.

This rearrangement joins TRBV30 to TRBJ1-1; 7 bases align to TRBD1. The CDR3 spans 12 residues. V lost 4 bases, J lost 11 bases, and 10 bases stayed unmatched. Germline V gene sequence: CDR1 GTSNPN, CDR2 SVGIG (reference sequence). DNA for the CDR3: TGTGCCTGGATATCTAGGGGGCTCCGGGCTTTCTTT. This encodes CAWISRGLRAFF. The variable domain in full, completed from reference TRBV30 and TRBJ1-1, reads SQTIHQWPATLVQPVGSPLSLECTVEGTSNPNLYWYRQAAGRGLQLLFYSVGIGQISSEVPQNLSASRPQDRQFILSSKKLLLSDSGFYLCAWISRGLRAFFGQGTRLTVV.

The chain links TRBV28 to TRBJ2-3; D is undetermined. Trimming took off 6 bases at V and 2 bases at J, with 24 bases between the two ends. Germline-derived CDR1 and CDR2 are MDHEN and SYDVKM. This CDR3 is 18 amino acids long. The CDR3 bases are TGTGCCAGCAGCCCCCATCCCCCCGGCCAGGATCTCACAGATACGCAGTATTTT. Translating gives CASSPHPPGQDLTDTQYF.

V usage is TRBV28 and J usage is TRBJ2-7, with 7 bases that match TRBD2. Germline-derived CDR1 and CDR2 are MDHEN and SYDVKM. Trimming cost V 3 bases and J 4 bases; bases outside gene matches: 9. The length of the CDR3 is 15 residues. As DNA, the CDR3 is TGTGCCAGCAGTTTCCAGAGCGGGGTTGTTTACGAGCAGTACTTC. It yields the protein CASSFQSGVVYEQYF.

CDR3 DNA: TGTGCCAGCAGTCGATGGACTAGCGGGAGGTTTGAGCAGTACTTC. It yields the protein CASSRWTSGRFEQYF. This chain uses TRBV28 with TRBJ2-7; 14 nucleotides agree with TRBD2. J gave up 7 bases and V 5 bases, and 7 bases lay outside the gene matches. The CDR3 is made up of 15 amino acids. Germline V gene data show CDR1 as MDHEN and CDR2 as SYDVKM.

The chain uses TRBV4-1 and TRBJ1-3, with D uncertain. V lost 2 bases and J lost 0, with 8 bases in between. CDR3 length equals 15 residues. Germline lookup yields CDR1 MGHRA and CDR2 YSYEKL. CDR3 in amino acids: CASSQPRISGNTIYF. As DNA, the CDR3 is TGCGCCAGCAGCCAACCTAGAATCTCTGGAAACACCATATATTTT.

This clone was recorded only once. The V call is TRBV9, the J call TRBJ2-3; 8 bases map to TRBD2. With 8 bases clipped from V and 11 bases from J, the junction kept 13 bases outside the gene matches. Germline CDR1 reads SGDLS; CDR2 reads YYNGEE. The CDR3 is 13 amino acids. The CDR3 DNA reads TGTGCCAGTTCGACTAGCGATTGGCAAGGGCAGTATTTT. Translating it yields CASSTSDWQGQYF.